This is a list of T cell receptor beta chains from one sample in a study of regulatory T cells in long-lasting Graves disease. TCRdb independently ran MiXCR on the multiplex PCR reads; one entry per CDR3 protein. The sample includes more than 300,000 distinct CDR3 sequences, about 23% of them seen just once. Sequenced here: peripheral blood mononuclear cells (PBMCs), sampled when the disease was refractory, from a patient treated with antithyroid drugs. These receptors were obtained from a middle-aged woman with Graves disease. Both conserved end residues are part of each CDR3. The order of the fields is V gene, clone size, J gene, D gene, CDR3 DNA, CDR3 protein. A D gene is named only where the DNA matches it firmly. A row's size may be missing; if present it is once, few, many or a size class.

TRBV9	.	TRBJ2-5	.	TGTGCCAGCGGCGTAGGAACTCCAGAGACCCAGTACTTC	CASGVGTPETQYF
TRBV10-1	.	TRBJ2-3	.	TGCGCCAGCAGTGAGTTTTACGGGGCTGGAGATACGCAGTATTTT	CASSEFYGAGDTQYF
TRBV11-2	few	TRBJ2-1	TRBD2	TGTGCCAGCAGCGCCCGACTAGCGGGCTGGAGCTCCTACAATGAGCAGTTCTTC	CASSARLAGWSSYNEQFF
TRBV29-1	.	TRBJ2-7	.	TGCAGCGTTGTGTTAGTGCACAACTACGAGCAGTACTTC	CSVVLVHNYEQYF
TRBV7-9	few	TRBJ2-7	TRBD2	TGTGCCAGCAGCCCGGGGGTAGCGGGGCCCTACGAGCAGTACTTC	CASSPGVAGPYEQYF
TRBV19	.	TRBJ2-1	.	TGTGCCAGTAGTCCCGGGAGTCTAGGGAATGAGCAGTTCTTC	CASSPGSLGNEQFF
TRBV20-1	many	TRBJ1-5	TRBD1	TGCAGTGCTAGGCCGGGACAGCGGCGGCAGCCCCAGCATTTT	CSARPGQRRQPQHF
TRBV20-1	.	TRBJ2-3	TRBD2	TGCAGTGCTTTTTTAGCGGGAGGCCACACAGATACGCAGTATTTT	CSAFLAGGHTDTQYF
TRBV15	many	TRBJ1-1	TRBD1	TGTGCCACCAGCAGAGGGGACAGGGTGGATGAAGCTTTCTTT	CATSRGDRVDEAFF
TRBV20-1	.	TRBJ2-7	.	TGCAGTGCTAGGCAGGATGCCTCCTACGAGCAGTACTTC	CSARQDASYEQYF
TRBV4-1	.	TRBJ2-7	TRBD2	TGCGCCAGCAGCCAAGATTCGGGACTAGCGGGAGTCGAGCAGTACTTC	CASSQDSGLAGVEQYF
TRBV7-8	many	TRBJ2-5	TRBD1	TGTGCCAGCAGTCCCTCACGCGGCAGGGGGCAAGAGACCCAGTACTTC	CASSPSRGRGQETQYF
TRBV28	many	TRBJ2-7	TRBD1	TGTGCCAGCAGTCCAGACCGGTTAGACAGGGGACAGTACTTC	CASSPDRLDRGQYF
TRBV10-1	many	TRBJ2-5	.	TGCGCCAGCAGTGGTGGGGGTCTGGGAGAGACCCAGTACTTC	CASSGGGLGETQYF
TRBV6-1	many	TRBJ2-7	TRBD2	TGTGCCAGCAGTAGGGGGCTGTCCCTAGCGGGAGGGTTCTACGAGCAGTACTTC	CASSRGLSLAGGFYEQYF
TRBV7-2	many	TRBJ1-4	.	TGTGCCAGCAGCTTACCTGGGACGACGGAGGTGTTTTTT	CASSLPGTTEVFF
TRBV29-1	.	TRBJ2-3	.	TGCAGCGTTGATGGAGCGACGGATACGCAGTATTTT	CSVDGATDTQYF
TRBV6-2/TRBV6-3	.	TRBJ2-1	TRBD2	TGTGCCAGCACCCACGGGGCGGGAGGCGGGAATGAGCAGTTCTTC	CASTHGAGGGNEQFF
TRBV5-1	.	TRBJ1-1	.	TGCGCCAGCAGCTTGGTAGGCTTCATGAACACTGAAGCTTTCTTT	CASSLVGFMNTEAFF
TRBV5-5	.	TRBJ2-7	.	TGTGCCAGCAGCTTGGTGTTTGCCAGAGGAGACGAGCAGTACTTC	CASSLVFARGDEQYF
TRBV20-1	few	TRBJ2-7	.	TGCAGTGCTAGATCGCCGGACTGGCCCTACGAGCAGTACTTC	CSARSPDWPYEQYF
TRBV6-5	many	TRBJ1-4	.	TGTGCCAGCAGTTACAGATCAACTAATGAAAAACTGTTTTTT	CASSYRSTNEKLFF
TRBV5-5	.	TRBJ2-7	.	TGTGCCAGCAGCTTGGCCACAACCTACGAGCAGTACTTC	CASSLATTYEQYF
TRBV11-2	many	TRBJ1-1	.	TGTGCCAGCAGCTTAGGAAATTGGCAAGCTTTCTTT	CASSLGNWQAFF
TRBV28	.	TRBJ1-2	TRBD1	TGTGCCAGCTCCCCCGGGACAGGGGCTAACTACACCTTC	CASSPGTGANYTF
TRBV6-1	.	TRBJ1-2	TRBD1	TGTGCCAGCAGCCTGACAGGGGTGAGGGGCTACACCTTC	CASSLTGVRGYTF